The 21 T cell receptor beta chains in this list originate from one sample, sequenced in a study of Ad26.COV2.S vaccination and SARS-CoV-2 variants. Regarding treatment: around 19 received Ad26.COV2.S at low or high dose, single or two shots; roughly 5 received placebo; per-sample allocation not given. Collection of the samples took place on day 63 after the first injection of vaccine or placebo. TCRdb keeps only in-frame clones here, not all; method: immunoSEQ multiplex PCR. Of roughly 680,000 clones detected, roughly 90% appear once; the ten largest clones hold approximately 1.5%. Sequenced material: peripheral blood, taken in a trial of Ad26.COV2.S vaccine versus placebo. These receptors originate from a person aged 18-65 years who received the Ad26.COV2.S COVID-19 vaccine or a placebo.

The rearrangement links TRBV5-4 to TRBJ2-7; D perhaps matches TRBD2 (5 bases). V lost 6 bases to trimming and J lost 3 bases, with 22 bases between them. Germline V gene data show CDR1 as SGHNT and CDR2 as YYREEE (reference sequence). The CDR3 totals 16 residues. The CDR3 DNA is TGTGCCAGCAAAGGTTCGGGGATCGGACTTGGCTACGAGCAGTACTTC. Translating gives CASKGSGIGLGYEQYF.

This chain joins TRBV19 and TRBJ1-2, with 7 bases that match TRBD1. Looked up from germline, CDR1 is LNHDA and CDR2 is SQIVND (reference sequence). This CDR3 is 13 amino acids long. V lost 9 bases, J lost 7 bases, and 11 bases stayed unmatched. CDR3 nucleotides: TGTGCCAGCCCACGGACAGGACCATTTGGCTACACCTTC. It is translated as CASPRTGPFGYTF.

This chain links TRBV25-1 with TRBJ1-2; D not resolved. The germline gives CDR1 MGHDK, CDR2 SYGVNS. V lost 0 bases, J lost 6 bases, and 14 bases lay in between. The CDR3 runs to 15 residues. In DNA, the CDR3 is TGTGCCAGCAGTGAATATTTCCCGACGGACGATGGCTACACCTTC. Translation: CASSEYFPTDDGYTF.

The chain recombines TRBV10-3 with TRBJ2-7; 7 positions match TRBD1. This CDR3 has 17 amino acids. Germline CDR1 and CDR2: ENHRY and SYGVKD. V was pared by 0 bases and J by 0 bases, with 8 bases of the junction left unmatched. The CDR3 sequence: CAISESLQGISSYEQYF. CDR3 sequence (DNA): TGTGCCATCAGTGAGTCCCTACAGGGGATAAGCTCCTACGAGCAGTACTTC.

The genes are TRBV6-5 and TRBJ2-5; a possible D gene is TRBD2 (6 bases). The CDR3 length is 13 residues. The V end lost 6 bases, the J end lost 3 bases, and 11 bases lay between the germline ends. The germline gives CDR1 MNHEY, CDR2 SVGAGI. The CDR3 spells CASSFGLKETQYF. The CDR3 DNA follows: TGTGCCAGCAGCTTCGGACTAAAAGAGACCCAGTACTTC.

The CDR3 protein is CAWMNGWTGDNSPLHF. In nucleotides, the CDR3 is TGTGCCTGGATGAACGGTTGGACAGGGGATAATTCACCCCTCCACTTT. V gene TRBV30 combines with J gene TRBJ1-6, with 9 bases matching TRBD1. CDR1 is GTSNPN and CDR2 is SVGIG in the germline V gene (reference sequence). This CDR3 spans 16 amino acids. V was pared by 4 bases and J by 5 bases, with 9 bases of the junction left unmatched.

This chain uses TRBV16 with TRBJ2-7; D may be TRBD2 (5 bases). Germline V CDR1 and CDR2: KGHSY, FQNENV. The CDR3 is 13 residues long. V was pared by 2 bases and J by 1 base, with 6 bases between. The CDR3 region is CASSQRLSYEQYF. CDR3 DNA: TGTGCCAGCAGCCAACGACTATCCTACGAGCAGTACTTC.

The gene calls are TRBV5-4 and TRBJ1-1, with D unresolved. Germline V CDR1 and CDR2: SGHNT, YYREEE (reference sequence). With 4 bases removed from V and 11 bases from J, the gap between germline ends came to 21 bases. CDR3 length: 14 residues. This chain's CDR3 is CASSPEEGYGSAFF. CDR3 in DNA: TGTGCCAGCAGCCCCGAGGAGGGTTATGGGAGTGCTTTCTTT.

The CDR3 spells CASSLVASPLHF. The CDR3 nucleotides read TGTGCCAGCAGCTTAGTAGCTTCACCCCTCCACTTT. The chain combines TRBV7-2 with TRBJ1-6; D ambiguous. Trimming removed 1 base from V and 9 bases from J, with 4 bases in between. This CDR3 has 12 amino acids. Germline loops: CDR1 SGHTA, CDR2 FQGNSA. Using reference TRBV7-2 and TRBJ1-6 for the parts outside the CDR3, the full variable domain is GAGVSQSPSNKVTEKGKDVELRCDPISGHTALYWYRQSLGQGLEFLIYFQGNSAPDKSGLPSDRFSAERTGGSVSTLTIQRTQQEDSAVYLCASSLVASPLHFGNGTRLTVT.

The table lists this clone with a count of one. V gene TRBV4-3 combines with J gene TRBJ1-4; D might be TRBD1 (5 bases). Deletions cut 0 bases from V and 2 bases from J, with 10 bases between. Germline V gives CDR1 LGHNA, CDR2 YSLEER. This CDR3 comprises 16 residues. CDR3 protein: CASSQDRSGTNEKLFF. The CDR3 region has the DNA TGCGCCAGCAGCCAAGATAGGTCAGGGACTAATGAAAAACTGTTTTTT.

This chain joins TRBV3-1 (or the pseudogene TRBV3-2) and TRBJ2-3, with D hard to call. V was trimmed by 3 bases and J by 9 bases, leaving 16 bases between them. Germline values: CDR1 LGHDT, CDR2 YNNKEL (reference sequence). This CDR3 is built from 14 residues. CDR3 DNA sequence: TGTGCCAGCAGCCATTCTCCCCCCAAGAAGACGCAGTATTTT. Its translation: CASSHSPPKKTQYF.

The chain links TRBV3-1 (or the pseudogene TRBV3-2) to TRBJ1-1, with a possible D match to TRBD1 (5 bases). The CDR3 covers 16 residues. Trimming cost V 4 bases and J 5 bases, with 20 bases left between them. The germline V gene has CDR1 LGHDT and CDR2 YNNKEL (reference sequence). The CDR3 region is CASSPASIRGRTEAFF. In DNA form, the CDR3 reads TGTGCCAGCAGCCCTGCCTCGATTCGGGGGAGGACTGAAGCTTTCTTT.

V is TRBV12-3 or TRBV12-4 and J is TRBJ2-7; D is perhaps TRBD1 (6 bases). Between the trimmed V and J ends, which lost 6 bases and 3 bases, there was a span of 12 bases. CDR3 length: 13 residues. The CDR3: CASSLGHYYEQYF. The CDR3 DNA is TGTGCCAGCAGCTTGGGACATTACTACGAGCAGTACTTC.

The V call is TRBV6-5, the J call TRBJ2-7; 7 bases map to TRBD1. CDR3 size: 14 residues. CDR1 is MNHEY, CDR2 SVGAGI, per germline. The ends lost 7 bases at V and 3 bases at J; junction bases unmatched: 9. The CDR3, as DNA: TGTGCCAGCATCTTACGGGGACAGTACTACGAGCAGTACTTC. Protein product: CASILRGQYYEQYF.

This clone was counted only a few times. The gene calls are TRBV29-1 and TRBJ1-1; TRBD1 might be the D (5 bases). V lost 4 bases and J lost 5, with 8 bases in between. CDR1 and CDR2 (germline): SQVTM, ANQGSEA. The CDR3 loop spans 11 amino acids. The DNA of the CDR3 is TGCAGCGTTGGGGACGAAACTGAAGCTTTCTTT. Translating gives CSVGDETEAFF.

The V call is TRBV5-6, the J call TRBJ2-5; D is undetermined. Germline CDR1 SGHDT, CDR2 YYEEEE. V lost 4 bases and J lost 1, with 2 bases in between. The CDR3 has 11 amino acids. The DNA of the CDR3 is TGTGCCAGCAGCCGCCAAGAGACCCAGTACTTC. It is translated as CASSRQETQYF.

The CDR3, as DNA: TGTGCCAGCAGTGTTTTAGGAAATACTGGCTACACCTTC. Encoded protein: CASSVLGNTGYTF. The chain joins TRBV25-1 to TRBJ1-2; D is unclear. V lost 4 bases and J lost 7, with 13 bases in between. Germline CDR1 MGHDK, CDR2 SYGVNS. This CDR3 has 13 amino acids.

CDR3 nucleotides: TGTGCCAGCAGCCCCGGAGAGGACTATGGCTACACCTTC. Its protein product is CASSPGEDYGYTF. The chain joins TRBV13 to TRBJ1-2, with D unclear. CDR3 length: 13 residues. Germline lookup yields CDR1 PRHDT and CDR2 FYEKMQ (reference sequence). The V end lost 5 bases, the J end lost 3 bases, and 10 bases lay between the germline ends.

The CDR3 DNA sequence: TGTGCCAGCATTCCAGCGGGAGGCACCGGGGAGCTGTTTTTT. This gives the protein CASIPAGGTGELFF. The V and J genes are TRBV6-5 and TRBJ2-2, with 9 nucleotides matching TRBD2. This CDR3 has 14 amino acids. CDR1 is MNHEY, CDR2 SVGAGI, per germline. The J segment lost 4 bases and the V segment lost 7 bases, leaving 4 bases of the junction unmatched.

V and J are TRBV29-1 and TRBJ1-2, with 8 nucleotides matching TRBD1. This CDR3 has 12 residues. Germline trimming cut 0 bases from V and 8 bases from J; bases unmatched to any gene: 2. The germline gives CDR1 SQVTM, CDR2 ANQGSEA. The CDR3 is CSVEEDRDGYTF. For the CDR3, the DNA is TGCAGCGTTGAAGAGGACAGGGACGGCTACACCTTC.

In its sample, this clone was seen once. Different DNA sequences within this sample yield the same CDR3. The rearrangement joins TRBV19 to TRBJ2-7; tentatively, D is TRBD2 (6 bases). This CDR3 region has 14 residues. Trimming pared 2 bases from V and 1 base from J, leaving 9 bases between. CDR1 and CDR2 from the germline V gene are LNHDA and SQIVND (reference sequence). CDR3: CASSILGGSYEQYF. For the CDR3, the DNA is TGTGCCAGTAGTATATTAGGAGGGTCCTACGAGCAGTACTTC. The full variable domain, with the rest looked up from reference TRBV19 and TRBJ2-7, is DGGITQSPKYLFRKEGQNVTLSCEQNLNHDAMYWYRQDPGQGLRLIYYSQIVNDFQKGDIAEGYSVSREKKESFPLTVTSAQKNPTAFYLCASSILGGSYEQYFGPGTRLTVT.